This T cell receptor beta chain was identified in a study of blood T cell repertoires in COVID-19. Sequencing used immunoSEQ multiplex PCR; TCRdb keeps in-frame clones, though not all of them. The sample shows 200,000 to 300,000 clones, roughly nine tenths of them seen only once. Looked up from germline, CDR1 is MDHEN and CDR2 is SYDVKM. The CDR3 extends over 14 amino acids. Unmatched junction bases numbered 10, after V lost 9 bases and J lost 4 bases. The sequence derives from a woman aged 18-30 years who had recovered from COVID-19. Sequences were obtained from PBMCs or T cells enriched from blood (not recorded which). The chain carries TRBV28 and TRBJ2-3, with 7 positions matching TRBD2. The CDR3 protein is CASGSYGRADTQYF. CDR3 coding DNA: TGTGCCAGTGGGAGCTATGGGAGGGCAGATACGCAGTATTTT. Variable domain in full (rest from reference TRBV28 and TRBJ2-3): DVKVTQSSRYLVKRTGEKVFLECVQDMDHENMFWYRQDPGLGLRLIYFSYDVKMKEKGDIPEGYSVSREKKERFSLILESASTNQTSMYLCASGSYGRADTQYFGPGTRLTVL.